The clone carrying this T cell receptor beta chain has a handful of counts. The data were taken from a study of T cells in Graves' hyperthyroidism and ophthalmopathy. The source material, RNA transcripts, was used to amplify TCR beta CDR3 regions. With the HTBI primer set, the TCR CDR3 went through a first round of RT-PCR. TCRdb passed the multiplex PCR reads through MiXCR, listing each CDR3 protein once. The profile shows hundreds of thousands of distinct CDR3 sequences, 14% of them singletons. For the diagnoses, clinical symptoms, serum thyroxine and TRAb, thyroid ultrasound and orbital computed tomography were used. The CDR3 is made up of 13 amino acids. The V gene's germline CDR1 is SQVTM and CDR2 ANQGSEA. V lost 0 bases and J lost 5, with 10 bases in between.

Source material: blood. The rearrangement uses TRBV29-1 and TRBJ1-1, with D perhaps matching TRBD1 (5 bases). The TCR was taken from a woman between 18 and 30 years old with Graves' hyperthyroidism. The CDR3 DNA sequence: TGCAGCGTTGAAGATCTGGGGGGTACTGAAGCTTTCTTT. Translating gives CSVEDLGGTEAFF.